These 31 T cell receptor beta chains came from one sample sequenced in a study of blood T cell repertoires in COVID-19. Data came from immunoSEQ multiplex PCR; TCRdb stores just in-frame clones and leaves some out. The sample yields fewer than 200,000 clones, around nine tenths seen once. The sequencing sample was made of peripheral blood. These receptors all stem from a woman between 65 and 79 years old with COVID-19, enrolled during active disease.

The chain uses TRBV29-1 and TRBJ2-1; 8 bases match TRBD2. V lost 4 bases, J lost 3 bases, and 5 bases stayed unmatched. Germline V lookup: CDR1 SQVTM, CDR2 ANQGSEA. This CDR3 has 14 amino acids. The DNA for the CDR3 is TGCAGCGTTGTCGCGAGCGGGAGCTACAATGAGCAGTTCTTC. Translating gives CSVVASGSYNEQFF.

The sample holds a few counts of this clone. The rearrangement joins TRBV4-1 to TRBJ2-1; 9 bases are a match to TRBD2. V gave up 4 bases and J gave up 5 bases; unmatched junction bases: 15. Germline V CDR1 and CDR2: MGHRA, YSYEKL. CDR3 size: 18 residues. CDR3 loop: CASSPDGGASGTNNEQFF. The CDR3 DNA sequence: TGCGCCAGCAGCCCCGACGGGGGGGCTAGCGGGACCAACAATGAGCAGTTCTTC.

This chain links TRBV5-1 with TRBJ2-1, with TRBD2 identical over 7 bases. There are 16 residues in the CDR3. CDR1 and CDR2 (germline): SGHRS, YFSETQ. V dropped 4 bases and J dropped 4; count of bases not matched to a gene: 11. The CDR3 sequence: CASSPGLAGAYNEQFF. CDR3 coding DNA: TGCGCCAGCAGCCCAGGACTTGCGGGAGCATACAATGAGCAGTTCTTC.

The gene calls are TRBV15 and TRBJ2-7; 11 bases agree with TRBD2. This CDR3 comprises 19 residues. Germline V gene lookup returns CDR1 LNHNV and CDR2 YYDKDF (reference sequence). J lost 4 bases, V lost 0 bases, and 14 bases had no gene match. CDR3 region: CATSRDLGGRTSGYYEQYF. In DNA, the CDR3 is TGTGCCACCAGCAGAGATCTAGGTGGTAGGACTAGCGGGTATTACGAGCAGTACTTC. Combining the CDR3 with reference TRBV15 and TRBJ2-7 gives the whole variable domain DAMVIQNPRYQVTQFGKPVTLSCSQTLNHNVMYWYQQKSSQAPKLLFHYYDKDFNNEADTPDNFQSRRPNTSFCFLDIRSPGLGDTAMYLCATSRDLGGRTSGYYEQYFGPGTRLTVT.

The rearrangement uses TRBV6-2 or TRBV6-3 and TRBJ2-7; a possible D gene is TRBD2 (5 bases). CDR3 size: 14 residues. Germline V gene lookup returns CDR1 MNHEY and CDR2 SVGEGT. Trimming pared 1 base from V and 3 bases from J, leaving 10 bases between. The CDR3 loop is CASSYWTGNYEQYF. Written as DNA, the CDR3 is TGTGCCAGCAGTTACTGGACTGGGAACTACGAGCAGTACTTC.

This chain joins TRBV30 and TRBJ2-7, with a possible D match to TRBD2 (5 bases). Germline V gene data show CDR1 as GTSNPN and CDR2 as SVGIG (reference sequence). V lost 4 bases to trimming and J lost 4 bases, with 14 bases between them. CDR3 length: 13 residues. CDR3 coding DNA: TGTGCCTGGACGGACTCCATACTTTACGAGCAGTACTTC. Translation: CAWTDSILYEQYF.

V is TRBV19 and J is TRBJ2-7; maybe TRBD2 (5 bases). CDR1 and CDR2 from the germline V gene are LNHDA and SQIVND (reference sequence). Trimming took off 3 bases at V and 4 bases at J, with 7 bases between the two ends. This CDR3 region has 12 residues. The CDR3 DNA is TGTGCCAGTAGTATTGAGGGTTACGAGCAGTACTTC. Encoded protein: CASSIEGYEQYF. The variable domain in full, completed from reference TRBV19 and TRBJ2-7, reads DGGITQSPKYLFRKEGQNVTLSCEQNLNHDAMYWYRQDPGQGLRLIYYSQIVNDFQKGDIAEGYSVSREKKESFPLTVTSAQKNPTAFYLCASSIEGYEQYFGPGTRLTVT.

The chain couples TRBV6-5 to TRBJ1-6; 10 bases line up with TRBD1. This CDR3 is built from 15 residues. The V gene's germline CDR1 is MNHEY and CDR2 SVGAGI. Unmatched junction bases numbered 7, after V lost 7 bases and J lost 7 bases. The CDR3: CASTPTGGVNSPLHF. In nucleotides, the CDR3 is TGTGCCAGCACCCCGACAGGGGGCGTAAATTCACCCCTCCACTTT.

The J gene is TRBJ2-7, the V gene TRBV28; a weak D match, TRBD2 (7 bases). This CDR3 comprises 16 residues. The germline V gene has CDR1 MDHEN and CDR2 SYDVKM. With 4 bases removed from V and 4 bases from J, the gap between germline ends came to 20 bases. For the CDR3, the DNA is TGTGCCAGCAGTTCCCCGGGGGGCCAAGGGAAATACGAGCAGTACTTC. It translates to CASSSPGGQGKYEQYF.

This chain joins TRBV5-8 and TRBJ2-5; D possibly corresponds to TRBD2 (7 bases). The germline V gene has CDR1 SGHTS and CDR2 YDEGEE. The CDR3 sequence is 15 residues long. V shed 5 bases and J shed 1 base, with 15 bases lying between them. CDR3 DNA: TGTGCCAGCAGTCCGGGGGGCGGGGGCCAAGAGACCCAGTACTTC. Translated: CASSPGGGGQETQYF.

V gene TRBV19 combines with J gene TRBJ2-3; perhaps TRBD2 as D (6 bases). V was shortened by 4 bases and J by 0 bases, with 11 bases between the two germline ends. The germline V gene has CDR1 LNHDA and CDR2 SQIVND (reference sequence). This CDR3 spans 15 amino acids. CDR3 region: CASSKLASSTDTQYF. The CDR3 nucleotides read TGTGCCAGTAGTAAACTAGCTTCAAGCACAGATACGCAGTATTTT.

The chain has TRBV6-5 and TRBJ2-7; 7 bases agree with TRBD1. V shed 5 bases, J shed 5 bases, and the junction held 9 bases outside the gene matches. In germline, CDR1 is MNHEY, CDR2 SVGAGI. The length of the CDR3 is 14 residues. CDR3 nucleotides: TGTGCCAGCAGTACCAACAGGGGATCCCACGAGCAGTACTTC. Translating gives CASSTNRGSHEQYF.

The V and J genes are TRBV6-5 and TRBJ1-1; 7 bases fit TRBD1. The junction had 4 bases not matched to a gene; V was cut back by 5 bases and J by 4 bases. The CDR3 is made up of 13 amino acids. Germline V gene lookup returns CDR1 MNHEY and CDR2 SVGAGI. CDR3 sequence (DNA): TGTGCCAGCAGTCGACAGGGAGGCACTGAAGCTTTCTTT. Amino acids: CASSRQGGTEAFF.

The J gene is TRBJ2-6, the V gene TRBV7-9; D may be TRBD1 (6 bases). CDR1 and CDR2 from the germline V gene are SEHNR and FQNEAQ (reference sequence). Trimming took off 6 bases at V and 1 base at J, with 16 bases between the two ends. The CDR3 contains 17 residues. The CDR3 loop reads CASSPRDTRSGANVLTF. The CDR3 bases are TGTGCCAGCAGTCCCCGGGACACACGGTCTGGGGCCAACGTCCTGACTTTC.

This rearrangement joins TRBV2 to TRBJ1-6, with D hard to call. CDR1 is SNHLY, CDR2 FYNNEI, per germline. V was clipped by 6 bases and J by 0 bases, with 12 bases between them. This CDR3 spans 16 amino acids. The CDR3 spells CASSVRSSSYNSPLHF. CDR3 nucleotides: TGTGCCAGCAGCGTCCGGTCGAGCTCCTATAATTCACCCCTCCACTTT.

The chain links TRBV12-3 or TRBV12-4 to TRBJ1-4, with D possibly TRBD1 on 6 matching bases. Trimming removed 3 bases from V and 7 bases from J, with 6 bases in between. The CDR3 sequence is 12 residues long. DNA of the CDR3: TGTGCCAGCAGTTTGACAGGTGAAAAACTGTTTTTT. Translation gives CASSLTGEKLFF.

This clone occurred once. The chain recombines TRBV19 with TRBJ2-2; maybe TRBD2 (7 bases). Looked up from germline, CDR1 is LNHDA and CDR2 is SQIVND (reference sequence). Trimming removed 6 bases at V and 6 bases at J, with 11 bases between. The CDR3 spans 13 residues. CDR3 coding DNA: TGTGCCAGTAGGCAGGGGAGGGCCGGGGAGCTGTTTTTT. It is translated as CASRQGRAGELFF.

The genes are TRBV18 and TRBJ2-7; tentatively, D is TRBD2 (5 bases). Germline CDR1 and CDR2: KGHSH and LQKENI. The CDR3 runs to 13 residues. The germline V and J ends were trimmed by 6 bases and 4 bases, with 13 bases remaining between them. The CDR3 region has the DNA TGTGCCAGCTCGCCTGGGGAGACTTACGAGCAGTACTTC. It specifies CASSPGETYEQYF.

The chain combines TRBV28 with TRBJ2-1, with TRBD2 matching 7 bases. Trimming at V came to 6 bases and at J to 6 bases, leaving 5 bases not matched to a gene. The germline gives CDR1 MDHEN, CDR2 SYDVKM. The CDR3 runs 13 residues. The CDR3, as DNA: TGTGCCAGCAGACCGCGGGGGAGCAATGAGCAGTTCTTC. It codes for CASRPRGSNEQFF.

This clone has a single count. This rearrangement joins TRBV12-3 or TRBV12-4 to TRBJ1-2; D unclear. CDR3 size: 12 residues. The V and J ends lost 4 bases and 7 bases respectively, with 10 bases between them. The chain's CDR3 is CASSSSSRGYTF. The CDR3 DNA is TGTGCCAGCAGTTCCTCGTCTCGTGGCTACACCTTC.

V gene TRBV7-9 combines with J gene TRBJ1-1, with 9 nucleotides matching TRBD1. CDR3 length: 15 amino acids. The V gene's germline CDR1 is SEHNR and CDR2 FQNEAQ (reference sequence). Unmatched junction bases numbered 9, after V lost 1 base and J lost 9 bases. The CDR3 nucleotides read TGTGCCAGCAGCTTAGGTACAGGGGGCGCCCAAAAAGCTTTCTTT. It codes for CASSLGTGGAQKAFF.

This clone came up a few times. This sequence joins TRBV11-2 and TRBJ1-5; D perhaps matches TRBD1 (5 bases). CDR1 SGHAT and CDR2 FQNNGV come from the germline V gene. The CDR3 loop spans 15 amino acids. V lost 1 base to trimming and J lost 4 bases, with 11 bases between them. DNA of the CDR3: TGTGCCAGCAGCTTAGGGGCCGGGGGGAATCAGCCCCAGCATTTT. Amino acids: CASSLGAGGNQPQHF.

The chain combines TRBV6-5 with TRBJ1-1; D remains ambiguous. V lost 4 bases, J lost 7 bases, and 13 bases lay in between. The CDR3 sequence is 13 residues long. Germline V gene lookup returns CDR1 MNHEY and CDR2 SVGAGI. For the CDR3, the DNA is TGTGCCAGCAGTTTGATCTCCGGGGATGAAGCTTTCTTT. Its protein product is CASSLISGDEAFF.

The gene calls are TRBV19 and TRBJ2-5; TRBD2 aligns across 8 bases. In germline, CDR1 is LNHDA, CDR2 SQIVND (reference sequence). This CDR3 is built from 15 residues. V dropped 8 bases and J dropped 0; count of bases not matched to a gene: 8. The CDR3 here is CASRTSGTYQETQYF. The CDR3 bases are TGTGCCAGTCGAACTAGCGGAACCTACCAAGAGACCCAGTACTTC.

The V call is TRBV18, the J call TRBJ1-1, with TRBD1 matching over 11 bases. CDR3 length: 17 amino acids. Germline CDR1 is KGHSH and CDR2 is LQKENI. With 3 bases clipped from V and 0 bases from J, the junction kept 6 bases outside the gene matches. This CDR3 reads CASSPRPGQGVNTEAFF. For the CDR3, the DNA is TGTGCCAGCTCACCGCGACCGGGACAGGGGGTGAACACTGAAGCTTTCTTT. Combining the CDR3 with reference TRBV18 and TRBJ1-1 gives the whole variable domain NAGVMQNPRHLVRRRGQEARLRCSPMKGHSHVYWYRQLPEEGLKFMVYLQKENIIDESGMPKERFSAEFPKEGPSILRIQQVVRGDSAAYFCASSPRPGQGVNTEAFFGQGTRLTVV.

The chain couples TRBV4-1 to TRBJ2-3, with 9 nucleotides matching TRBD1. This CDR3 region has 15 residues. The J segment lost 4 bases and the V segment lost 4 bases, leaving 6 bases of the junction unmatched. Germline V gene data show CDR1 as MGHRA and CDR2 as YSYEKL. In DNA, the CDR3 is TGCGCCAGCAGCCCAGGACAGGGGTTTCCAGATACGCAGTATTTT. Residues: CASSPGQGFPDTQYF.

The chain joins TRBV21-1 to TRBJ1-1; TRBD1 was called by the table and not checked on the DNA. TRBV21-1 is deemed a pseudogene. This CDR3 has 13 amino acids. The CDR3 DNA sequence: TGTGCCAGCAGCAAAGGCAGGGTCCCTGAAGCTTTCTTT. Protein: CASSKGRVPEAFF.

The chain has TRBV2 and TRBJ1-5, with D possibly TRBD1 on 5 matching bases. The CDR3 covers 12 residues. Trimming stripped 3 bases from V and 6 bases from J, with 6 bases between. The germline V gene encodes CDR1 SNHLY and CDR2 FYNNEI. DNA for the CDR3: TGTGCCAGCAGTGACAGGGCTCAGCCCCAGCATTTT. Protein product: CASSDRAQPQHF.

The rearrangement joins TRBV6-5 to TRBJ2-2; tentatively, D is TRBD2 (5 bases). Between the trimmed V and J ends, which lost 10 bases and 0 bases, there was a span of 9 bases. This CDR3 comprises 13 residues. The germline CDR1 and CDR2 sequences are MNHEY and SVGAGI. CDR3 region: CATWRTNTGELFF. CDR3 coding DNA: TGTGCCACATGGAGGACGAACACCGGGGAGCTGTTTTTT.

A remark on this clone: Within the sample, other DNA sequences also encode this same CDR3. J is TRBJ1-2 and V is TRBV18; D is unclear. CDR3 length: 12 amino acids. Trimming pared 6 bases from V and 3 bases from J, leaving 8 bases between. Germline V gives CDR1 KGHSH, CDR2 LQKENI. The CDR3: CASSRGDYGYTF. The CDR3 DNA sequence: TGTGCCAGCTCGCGGGGTGACTATGGCTACACCTTC.

The chain couples TRBV9 to TRBJ2-3; 8 nucleotides align to TRBD2. V was pared by 3 bases and J by 3 bases, with 12 bases of the junction left unmatched. The CDR3 consists of 17 residues. Looked up from germline, CDR1 is SGDLS and CDR2 is YYNGEE. CDR3 in amino acids: CASSGSRGGRMTDTQYF. For the CDR3, the DNA is TGTGCCAGCAGCGGGTCCCGCGGCGGGAGGATGACAGATACGCAGTATTTT.